This TCR beta chain was profiled in a study of blood T cell repertoires in COVID-19. Study context: Samples came from the United States, Italy and Spain, spanning acute and convalescent COVID-19. From T cells, B-cell-depleted T cells, or PBMCs came the material, which was cDNA or gDNA.

Measured with immunoSEQ multiplex PCR; TCRdb has only the in-frame clones, and not every one. Altogether about 230,000 clones are present, approximately 84% being singletons, with the ten largest covering around 0.97%. V was trimmed by 2 bases and J by 4 bases, leaving 10 bases between them. The CDR3 extends over 14 amino acids. CDR1 is KGHDR and CDR2 is SFDVKD in the germline V gene. This receptor was identified in a man aged 40-49 years with acute or convalescent COVID-19. This chain uses TRBV24-1 with TRBJ1-2; no firm D call. Sample: peripheral blood. The CDR3 nucleotides are TGTGCCACCAGTGATTATCAGCGAGTCTATGGCTACACCTTC. This gives the protein CATSDYQRVYGYTF.